Following are 5 T cell receptor beta chains from one sample sequenced in a study of blood T cell repertoires in COVID-19. Libraries were prepared by immunoSEQ multiplex PCR; TCRdb keeps only in-frame clonotypes and omits some of them. Among around 130,000 clones listed, around 87% were seen once. Sequencing was done on a sample of peripheral blood. These TCRs come from a man between 65 and 80 years old with active or convalescent COVID-19.

V and J are TRBV5-6 and TRBJ2-7; the match to TRBD2 covers 8 bases. Unmatched junction bases numbered 10, after V lost 5 bases and J lost 0 bases. Germline CDR1 and CDR2: SGHDT and YYEEEE. This CDR3 comprises 16 residues. The CDR3 region has the DNA TGTGCCAGCAGACCAAGTAGCGGGGCGAGCTCCTACGAGCAGTACTTC. Its translation is CASRPSSGASSYEQYF.

Here the CDR3 DNA reads TGCGCCAGCAGCCAAGAAGGAAAGGGGCGCGAGGGCTACACCTTC. This codes for CASSQEGKGREGYTF. The chain couples TRBV4-1 to TRBJ1-2; D possibly corresponds to TRBD1 (5 bases). The V and J ends lost 0 bases and 8 bases respectively, with 16 bases between them. Germline V lookup: CDR1 MGHRA, CDR2 YSYEKL. The CDR3 consists of 15 residues.

V and J are TRBV11-1 and TRBJ2-1, with D possibly TRBD1 on 6 matching bases. The CDR3 sequence is 14 residues long. V was cut by 5 bases and J by 4 bases, with 12 bases left in between. The V gene's germline CDR1 is SGHAT and CDR2 FQDESV (reference sequence). The DNA of the CDR3 is TGTGCCAGCAGCGAGCAGAGGGGGTACAATGAGCAGTTCTTC. Its protein product is CASSEQRGYNEQFF.

This CDR3 is CASSFSLRTGKYEQYF. CDR3 coding DNA: TGTGCCAGCAGTTTCTCACTTCGGACAGGGAAGTACGAGCAGTACTTC. The chain links TRBV28 to TRBJ2-7, with 8 bases matching TRBD1. CDR3 length: 16 residues. Trimming took 3 bases from V and 4 from J; bases not matched to a gene: 11. CDR1 MDHEN and CDR2 SYDVKM come from the germline V gene.

This chain links TRBV27 with TRBJ1-3; D is perhaps TRBD1 (6 bases). This CDR3 region has 15 residues. Germline-derived CDR1 and CDR2 are MNHEY and SMNVEV (reference sequence). The ends were cut back, 5 bases at V and 1 base at J, with 12 bases in the middle. The CDR3 DNA follows: TGTGCCAGCAGTCCCATAGGGGGTTCTGGAAACACCATATATTTT. The encoded protein is CASSPIGGSGNTIYF.